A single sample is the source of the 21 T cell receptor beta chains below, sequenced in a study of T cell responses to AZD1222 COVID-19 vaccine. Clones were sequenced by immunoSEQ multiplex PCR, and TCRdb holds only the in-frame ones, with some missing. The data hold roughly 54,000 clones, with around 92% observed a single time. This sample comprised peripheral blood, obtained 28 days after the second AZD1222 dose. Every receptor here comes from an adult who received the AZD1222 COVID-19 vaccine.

The CDR3 is CAWSRRQLPETQYF. The CDR3 region has the DNA TGTGCCTGGAGTAGACGCCAACTCCCAGAGACCCAGTACTTC. The chain combines TRBV30 with TRBJ2-5; D gene uncertain. The CDR3 contains 14 residues. Trimming stripped 2 bases from V and 4 bases from J, with 14 bases between. Germline V gene data show CDR1 as GTSNPN and CDR2 as SVGIG (reference sequence).

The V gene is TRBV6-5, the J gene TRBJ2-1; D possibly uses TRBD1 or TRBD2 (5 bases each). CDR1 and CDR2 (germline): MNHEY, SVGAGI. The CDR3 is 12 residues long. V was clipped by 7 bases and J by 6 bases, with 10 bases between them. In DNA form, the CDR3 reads TGTGCCAGCAAGAGGGGATCCAATGAGCAGTTCTTC. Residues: CASKRGSNEQFF.

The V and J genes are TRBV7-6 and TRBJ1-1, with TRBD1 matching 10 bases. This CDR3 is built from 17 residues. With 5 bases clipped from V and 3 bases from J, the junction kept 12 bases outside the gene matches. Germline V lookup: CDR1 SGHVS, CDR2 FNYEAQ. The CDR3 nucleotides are TGTGCCAGCAGCCTAACGCCCGCGGACAGGGGGTACACTGAAGCTTTCTTT. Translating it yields CASSLTPADRGYTEAFF.

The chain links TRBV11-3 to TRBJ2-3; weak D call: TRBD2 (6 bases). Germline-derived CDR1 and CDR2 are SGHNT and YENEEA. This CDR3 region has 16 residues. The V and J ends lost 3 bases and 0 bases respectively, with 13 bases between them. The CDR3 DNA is TGTGCCAGCAGCTTTCCCGGGGGAGGTAGCACAGATACGCAGTATTTT. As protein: CASSFPGGGSTDTQYF. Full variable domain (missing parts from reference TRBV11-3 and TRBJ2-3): EAGVVQSPRYKIIEKKQPVAFWCNPISGHNTLYWYLQNLGQGPELLIRYENEEAVDDSQLPKDRFSAERLKGVDSTLKIQPAELGDSAVYLCASSFPGGGSTDTQYFGPGTRLTVL.

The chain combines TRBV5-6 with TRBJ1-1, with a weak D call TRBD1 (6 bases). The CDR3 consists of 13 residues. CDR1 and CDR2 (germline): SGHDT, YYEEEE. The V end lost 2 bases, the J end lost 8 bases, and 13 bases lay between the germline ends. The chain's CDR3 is CASSFLGGSEAFF. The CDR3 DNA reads TGTGCCAGCAGCTTTCTAGGGGGGAGCGAAGCTTTCTTT.

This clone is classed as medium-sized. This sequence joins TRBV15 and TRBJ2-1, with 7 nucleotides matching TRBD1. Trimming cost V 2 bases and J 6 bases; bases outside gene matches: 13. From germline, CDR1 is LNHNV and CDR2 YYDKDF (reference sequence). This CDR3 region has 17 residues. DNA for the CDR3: TGTGCCACCAGCAGAAAACACCGGGACAGCCCTTCCAATGAGCAGTTCTTC. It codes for CATSRKHRDSPSNEQFF. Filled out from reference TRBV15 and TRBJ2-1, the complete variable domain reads DAMVIQNPRYQVTQFGKPVTLSCSQTLNHNVMYWYQQKSSQAPKLLFHYYDKDFNNEADTPDNFQSRRPNTSFCFLDIRSPGLGDTAMYLCATSRKHRDSPSNEQFFGPGTRLTVL.

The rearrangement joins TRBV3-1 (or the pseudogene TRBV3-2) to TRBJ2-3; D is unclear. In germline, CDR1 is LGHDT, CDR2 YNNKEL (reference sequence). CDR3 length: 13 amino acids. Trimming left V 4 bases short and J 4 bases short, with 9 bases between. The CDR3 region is CASSLSRADTQYF. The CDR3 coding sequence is TGTGCCAGCAGCCTCTCAAGGGCAGATACGCAGTATTTT.

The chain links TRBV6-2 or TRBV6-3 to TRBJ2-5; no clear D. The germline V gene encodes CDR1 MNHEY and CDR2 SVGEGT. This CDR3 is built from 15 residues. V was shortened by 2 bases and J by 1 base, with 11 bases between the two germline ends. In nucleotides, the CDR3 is TGTGCCAGCAGTTACCCCGGACGTATCCAAGAGACCCAGTACTTC. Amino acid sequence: CASSYPGRIQETQYF.

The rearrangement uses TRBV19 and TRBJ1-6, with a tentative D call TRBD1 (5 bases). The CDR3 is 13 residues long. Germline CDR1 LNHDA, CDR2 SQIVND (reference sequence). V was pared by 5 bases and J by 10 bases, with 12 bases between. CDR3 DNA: TGTGCCAGTAGTGAGGGGCGAGGGTCACCCCTCCACTTT. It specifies CASSEGRGSPLHF.

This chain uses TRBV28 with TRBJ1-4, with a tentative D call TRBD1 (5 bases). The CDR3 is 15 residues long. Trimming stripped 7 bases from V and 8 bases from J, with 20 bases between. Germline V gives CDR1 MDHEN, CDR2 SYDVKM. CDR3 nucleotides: TGTGCCAGCACCTCGGGTGGGGGGATTTCCGAAAAACTGTTTTTT. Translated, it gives CASTSGGGISEKLFF.

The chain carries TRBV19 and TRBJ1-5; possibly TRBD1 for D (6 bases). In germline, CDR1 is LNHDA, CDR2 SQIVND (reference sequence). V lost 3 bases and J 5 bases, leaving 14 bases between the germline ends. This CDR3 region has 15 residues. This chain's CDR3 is CASSILRQEYQPQHF. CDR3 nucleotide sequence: TGTGCCAGTAGTATTTTGAGACAGGAGTATCAGCCCCAGCATTTT.

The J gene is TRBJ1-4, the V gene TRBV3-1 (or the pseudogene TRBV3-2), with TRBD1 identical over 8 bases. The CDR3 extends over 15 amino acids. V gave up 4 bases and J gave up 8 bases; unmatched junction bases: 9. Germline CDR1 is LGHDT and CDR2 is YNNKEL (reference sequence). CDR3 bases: TGTGCCAGCAGCCCACCGACAGGGGTTGGGGAAAAACTGTTTTTT. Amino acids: CASSPPTGVGEKLFF.

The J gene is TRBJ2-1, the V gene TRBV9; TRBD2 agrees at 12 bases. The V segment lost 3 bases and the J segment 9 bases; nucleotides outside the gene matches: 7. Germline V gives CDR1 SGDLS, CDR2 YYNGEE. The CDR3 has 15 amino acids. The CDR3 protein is CASSATSGREGEQFF. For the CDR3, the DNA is TGTGCCAGCAGCGCGACTAGCGGGAGAGAAGGTGAGCAGTTCTTC.

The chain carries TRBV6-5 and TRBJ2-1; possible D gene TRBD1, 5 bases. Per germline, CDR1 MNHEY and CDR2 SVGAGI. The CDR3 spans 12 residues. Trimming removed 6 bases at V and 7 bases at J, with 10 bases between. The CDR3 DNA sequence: TGTGCCAGCAGCAAAGGGGCAAATGAGCAGTTCTTC. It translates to CASSKGANEQFF.

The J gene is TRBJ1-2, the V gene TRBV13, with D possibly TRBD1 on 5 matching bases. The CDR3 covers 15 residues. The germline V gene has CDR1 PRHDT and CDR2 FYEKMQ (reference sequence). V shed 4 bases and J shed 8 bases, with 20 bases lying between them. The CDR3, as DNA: TGTGCCAGCAGCTCCCAACAAGGACATCTTCGAGGCTACACCTTC. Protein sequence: CASSSQQGHLRGYTF.

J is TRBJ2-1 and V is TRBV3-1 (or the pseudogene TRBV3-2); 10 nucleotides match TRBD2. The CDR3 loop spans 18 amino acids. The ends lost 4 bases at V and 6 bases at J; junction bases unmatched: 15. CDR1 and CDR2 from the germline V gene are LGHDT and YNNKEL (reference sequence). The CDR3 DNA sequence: TGTGCCAGCAGCCCGATTCTCCTTAGCGGGAGGTCGTTCAATGAGCAGTTCTTC. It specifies CASSPILLSGRSFNEQFF.

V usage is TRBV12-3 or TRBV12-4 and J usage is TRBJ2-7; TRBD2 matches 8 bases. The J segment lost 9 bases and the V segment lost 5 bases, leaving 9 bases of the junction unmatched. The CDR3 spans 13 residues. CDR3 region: CASSQTSAERQYF. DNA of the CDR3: TGTGCCAGCAGTCAGACTAGCGCCGAGAGGCAGTACTTC.

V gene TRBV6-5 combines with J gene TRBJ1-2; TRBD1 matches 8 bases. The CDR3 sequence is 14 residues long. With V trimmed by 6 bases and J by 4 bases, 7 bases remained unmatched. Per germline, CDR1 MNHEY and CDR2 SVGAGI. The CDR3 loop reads CASRTTGGVYGYTF. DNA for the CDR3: TGTGCCAGCAGGACAACAGGGGGGGTCTATGGCTACACCTTC.

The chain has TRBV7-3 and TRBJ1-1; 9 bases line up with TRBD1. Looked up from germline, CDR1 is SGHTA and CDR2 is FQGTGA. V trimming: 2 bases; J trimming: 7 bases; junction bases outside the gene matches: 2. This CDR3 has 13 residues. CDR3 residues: CASSLGTGREAFF. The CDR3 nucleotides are TGTGCCAGCAGCTTAGGGACAGGGCGTGAAGCTTTCTTT.

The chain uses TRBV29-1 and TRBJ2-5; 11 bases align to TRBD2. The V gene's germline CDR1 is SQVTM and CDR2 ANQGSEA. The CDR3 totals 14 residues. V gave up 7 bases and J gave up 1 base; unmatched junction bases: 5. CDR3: CSGLLAGAQETQYF. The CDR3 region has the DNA TGCAGCGGACTACTAGCGGGAGCCCAAGAGACCCAGTACTTC. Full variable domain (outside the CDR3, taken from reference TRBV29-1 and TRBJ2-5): SAVISQKPSRDICQRGTSLTIQCQVDSQVTMMFWYRQQPGQSLTLIATANQGSEATYESGFVIDKFPISRPNLTFSTLTVSNMSPEDSSIYLCSGLLAGAQETQYFGPGTRLLVL.

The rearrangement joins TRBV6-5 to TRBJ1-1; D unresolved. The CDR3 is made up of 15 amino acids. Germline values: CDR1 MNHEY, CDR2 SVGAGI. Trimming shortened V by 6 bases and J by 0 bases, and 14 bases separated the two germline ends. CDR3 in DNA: TGTGCCAGCAGCTTATCGGCAGCCATGAACACTGAAGCTTTCTTT. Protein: CASSLSAAMNTEAFF.